The source of this T cell receptor beta chain is a study of T cell responses to AZD1222 COVID-19 vaccine. Whole-study results and caveats: Nearly half of spike-specific TCRs reportedly go after variant regions that carry no mutations. None of the repertoires were sampled until the peak T cell response had passed. Baseline testing showed seropositivity in only 5 or 6 AZD1222 recipients. With dominance at 160-218 and 743-854, vaccine-associated CD4 TCRs spanned spike.

The CDR3 contains 13 residues. The V gene lost 5 bases and the J gene lost 2 bases, with 9 bases spanning the gap. Germline V gene lookup returns CDR1 MDHEN and CDR2 SYDVKM. Profiled with immunoSEQ multiplex PCR; TCRdb holds only in-frame clones, not every one. The repertoire has tens of thousands of clones, over 75% of them found once; the top ten carry 5.3%. As regards this clone: What it binds is not known.

The V call is TRBV28, the J call TRBJ1-1, with no clear D. The sequencing used peripheral blood, collected 28 days after the second AZD1222 dose. This clonotype was sampled from an adult who received the AZD1222 COVID-19 vaccine. The CDR3 sequence: CASSPLDNTEAFF. The CDR3 coding sequence is TGTGCCAGCAGTCCTCTGGATAACACTGAAGCTTTCTTT.